This T cell receptor (beta chain) comes out of a study of shared clonotypes between healthy human individuals. Study-level results: Donor scarcity curtailed the genetic and exposure-history diversity represented herein. Relative to clonotypes present in all four donors, those not shared had lower generation probabilities.

The CDR3 contains 15 residues. Per germline, CDR1 SEHNR and CDR2 FQNEAQ (reference sequence). Trimming left V 1 base short and J 5 bases short, with 14 bases between. Genomic DNA of each subset was evenly split across several immunoSEQ plates. The assay was immunoSEQ multiplex PCR, and TCRdb's table has in-frame clones only and misses some. The sample contains roughly 2.1 million clones, around 93% of which appear only once. Naive CD8 cells comprised CD45RO-negative, CCR7-positively selected cells, excluding terminally differentiated effector memory CD45RA+ cells. In the case of this clone: The antigen remains undetermined.

The chain employs TRBV7-9 and TRBJ2-5; no definite D call. Sequenced material: naive CD8+ T cells from PBMCs. This receptor was identified in a man aged 18 to 30 in good health. Some clones in this sample may be carry-over from other donors' samples. CDR3 sequence reads: CASSLVLGKEETQYF. CDR3 nucleotides: TGTGCCAGCAGCTTAGTACTGGGGAAGGAGGAGACCCAGTACTTC.